Below, 7 T cell receptor beta chains from the same sample are listed, as sequenced in a study of siplizumab effects on memory and regulatory T cells. The data were produced by immunoSEQ multiplex PCR, yet TCRdb's version contains in-frame clones alone and is incomplete. Of around 100,000 clones listed, less than 95% are singletons. The sequenced sample was non-Treg CD4+ T cells sorted from blood. These receptors all stem from a human donor in good health.

This chain links TRBV7-9 with TRBJ2-2, with no clear D. The V gene lost 1 base and the J gene lost 1 base, with 7 bases spanning the gap. The CDR3 has 15 amino acids. CDR1 and CDR2 (germline): SEHNR, FQNEAQ (reference sequence). CDR3 bases: TGTGCCAGCAGCTTAGGACTTGAGAACACCGGGGAGCTGTTTTTT. This codes for CASSLGLENTGELFF.

The J gene is TRBJ2-1, the V gene TRBV18; D is possibly TRBD2 (5 bases). Trimming removed 0 bases at V and 0 bases at J, with 12 bases between. This CDR3 is built from 17 residues. Germline CDR1 is KGHSH and CDR2 is LQKENI. CDR3 loop: CASSPPLALGSYNEQFF. In DNA form, the CDR3 reads TGTGCCAGCTCACCACCGTTAGCGCTAGGCTCCTACAATGAGCAGTTCTTC.

This sequence joins TRBV5-1 and TRBJ1-1; maybe TRBD1 (6 bases). Germline-derived CDR1 and CDR2 are SGHRS and YFSETQ. Between the trimmed V and J ends, which lost 3 bases and 6 bases, there was a span of 15 bases. The CDR3 totals 14 residues. This chain's CDR3 is CASSSQGRRAEAFF. CDR3 DNA: TGCGCCAGCAGCTCTCAGGGGCGTCGCGCTGAAGCTTTCTTT.

The J gene is TRBJ2-3, the V gene TRBV5-5; maybe TRBD1 (5 bases). The V gene's germline CDR1 is SGHKS and CDR2 YYEKEE (reference sequence). V dropped 4 bases and J dropped 0 bases, with 12 bases sitting between them. This CDR3 comprises 15 residues. The DNA for the CDR3 is TGTGCCAGCAGCCTAGGGGCGTATAGCACAGATACGCAGTATTTT. Encoded protein: CASSLGAYSTDTQYF. The full variable domain, in which reference TRBV5-5 and TRBJ2-3 provide the parts outside the CDR3, is DAGVTQSPTHLIKTRGQQVTLRCSPISGHKSVSWYQQVLGQGPQFIFQYYEKEERGRGNFPDRFSARQFPNYSSELNVNALLLGDSALYLCASSLGAYSTDTQYFGPGTRLTVL.

This clone appeared a single time. The chain carries TRBV4-1 and TRBJ2-7; 7 nucleotides align to TRBD1. This CDR3 region has 16 residues. Germline V gives CDR1 MGHRA, CDR2 YSYEKL. The ends lost 0 bases at V and 9 bases at J; junction bases unmatched: 14. The CDR3 reads CASSQEAGQAFLAQYF. CDR3 in DNA: TGCGCCAGCAGCCAAGAAGCCGGACAGGCCTTTTTGGCGCAGTACTTC.

The chain recombines TRBV28 with TRBJ2-3; the match to TRBD2 covers 9 bases. Trimming cost V 2 bases and J 3 bases; bases outside gene matches: 15. The CDR3 length is 19 residues. CDR1 and CDR2 (germline): MDHEN, SYDVKM. CDR3 amino acids: CASSLPPGDAGGPTDTQYF. As DNA, the CDR3 is TGTGCCAGCAGTTTACCCCCGGGCGACGCGGGAGGGCCTACAGATACGCAGTATTTT.

This chain connects TRBV6-1 to TRBJ2-7; TRBD2 agrees at 9 bases. Looked up from germline, CDR1 is MNHNS and CDR2 is SASEGT. Trimming at V came to 5 bases and at J to 8 bases, leaving 1 base not matched to a gene. The CDR3 spans 11 residues. The CDR3 region is CASSSSGKQYF. The DNA for the CDR3 is TGTGCCAGCAGTTCTAGCGGGAAGCAGTACTTC.